The present T cell receptor beta chain was sequenced within a study of T-cell memory formation after mild COVID-19. Constant-segment primers were used for 5'RACE, and the resulting TCR alpha and TCR beta cDNA libraries carried sample barcodes and UMIs. In TCRdb, the 5' RACE reads were re-called with MiXCR into one record per CDR3 protein. The sample has approximately 300,000 distinct CDR3 sequences; roughly 8.2% are singletons. CDR1 and CDR2 from the germline V gene are DFQATT and SNEGSKA (reference sequence). The CDR3 contains 15 residues. Trimming shortened V by 6 bases and J by 0 bases, and 14 bases separated the two germline ends. Study results and caveats: Contracting clones, day 15 to 85, had balanced CD4/CD8, and later expanders favored CD4+. There were some responding clones in pre-infection memory, which suggested that cross-reactive memory had joined.

Comments on this clonotype: Antigen: not known.

The TCR sequence derives from a man aged 18 to 30 who had mild COVID-19 (a few samples of this study predate the infection). Cell type and time point are not known. The chain carries TRBV20-1 and TRBJ2-2; D is possibly TRBD2 (5 bases). Sequencing was performed on PBMCs or a T cell subset sorted from them (not recorded which). CDR3 nucleotide sequence: TGCAGTGCCACCAGCCGACTATCGAACACCGGGGAGCTGTTTTTT. Translation: CSATSRLSNTGELFF.